This section outlines one T cell receptor beta chain sequence together with its context. Its specificity is unknown. This sample stems from a study of siplizumab effects on memory and regulatory T cells. Study outcomes and limitations: Siplizumab led to significantly less abundant alloreactive sequences that could be traced back to unstimulated CD4+ memory cells. Researchers could not give a naive or memory phenotype to roughly 80-95% of proliferating CD4+ or CD8+ clones. The apparent diversity of naive T cells exceeded that of memory cells, and naive T cells seemed to make a major contribution to the alloresponse.

The CDR3 sequence is 13 residues long. The V and J ends lost 7 bases and 7 bases, in that order; junction bases with no gene match: 6. Germline V gene lookup returns CDR1 LNHDA and CDR2 SQIVND (reference sequence). Assaying covered roughly 92,000 TCR templates per sample. The protocol was immunoSEQ multiplex PCR, while the TCRdb copy is restricted to in-frame clones and leaves out a portion. The top ten hold roughly 0.6% of the sample, which has about 100,000 clones, roughly 94% seen once. This TCR derives from a human donor in good health. J is TRBJ1-5 and V is TRBV19; 8 bases are shared with TRBD1. Sequences were obtained from Tregs sorted from blood. As DNA, the CDR3 is TGTGCCAGTATGGGACAGGTCTTCCAGCCCCAGCATTTT. It yields the protein CASMGQVFQPQHF.